Listed here is a single T cell receptor (beta chain). This clonotype was counted ten times or more. Its antigen specificity is not known. One base away there is no much larger clone; base qualities are not given. This record belongs to a study of tumor-infiltrating lymphocytes in primary liver carcinoma (dated by TCRdb to the late 2010s). Looking at the study overall: Hepatocellular carcinoma (four) or combined HCC and intrahepatic cholangiocarcinoma (one) was present in the five patients, who were three men and two women aged 30 to 69 years. Tumors of the five patients were stage T1-T3 N0M0 with maximum diameters of 4.2 to 10 cm. Samples yielded roughly 3.5 to 8 million productive TCRbeta reads; read depth did not differ significantly between tissue types. TCRbeta repertoire sequencing, expression microarrays and whole-exome sequencing were combined in the study across five regions of each liver tumor, with adjacent normal tissue and blood also included. TCRbeta repertoire sequencing covered about 35 specimens from 5 patients: approximately 25 tumor regions, 5 adjacent noncancerous liver tissues and 5 peripheral blood samples. To link TCRbeta repertoire diversity to the local molecular phenotype, the 20 to 30 tumor region samples were profiled with Agilent mRNA microarrays. Repertoires from technical replicates were highly reproducible, with mean shared-clone rates near 0.89 and correlation coefficients above 0.98. The study at large found these results: Consistent with antigen-driven expansion, pairs of tumor regions showed higher repertoire overlap (mean about 36%) than either tumor-adjacent pairs (about 17%) or tumor-blood pairs (roughly 15%). Since the samples were bulk and unsorted, there was no way to compare CD4+ and CD8+ T cell repertoires. Because only the TCR beta chain was sequenced and unpaired alpha chains were not captured, true repertoire diversity is likely underestimated. A significantly larger repertoire fraction was made up by the top 250 clones in tumors than in blood (p = 0.039). Only about 8-25% of top clones were present in all five regions of a tumor, suggesting spatial heterogeneity of tumor-infiltrating T cells. With just a few patients in the study, the authors point out that the findings should be validated in a larger study.

Using a constant-region primer and ProtoScript II reverse transcriptase, TCRbeta-specific cDNA was reverse-transcribed from roughly 460 ng total RNA. TCRbeta libraries were built with three nested multiplex PCR rounds, a slightly modified ARM-PCR procedure. Each of the first two PCR rounds ran for about 10 cycles using multiplex TRBV1-TRBV30 forward primers together with a Cbeta reverse primer. Sample barcodes and Illumina adapters were attached in a final 25-cycle PCR using Deep VentR polymerase. Before sequencing, amplicons between 200 and 500 bp were purified from gel using a QIAquick gel extraction kit. An Illumina HiSeq 2500 was used to sequence the TCRbeta amplicons, generating 250-bp paired-end reads. The study's processing was this. Trimmomatic v0.33 was used to quality-trim the reads, and FLASH v1.2.11 was used to merge paired reads so that full CDR3 sequences could be recovered. V, D and J germline segments were assigned to the rearranged TCRbeta sequences using MiGEC v1.2.1b. VDJtools v1.0.0 computed clonotype statistics and Shannon-Wiener diversity indices. Except for diversity analysis, only the 250 most abundant clonotypes of each sample were used in subsequent analyses to reduce sampling bias. TCRdb's own reprocessing of the public reads used fastp at Q25 and MiXCR and kept productive beta chains. Rows with a matching CDR3 protein are joined into one entry that keeps the most common DNA and genes. TCRdb's processing, not the authors' own work, is the source of the V and J calls. Here the sample has 70,000 to 85,000 distinct CDR3 sequences; 71% occur a single time. The top ten hold roughly 13% of the sample.

Without any cell sorting, total RNA and DNA were extracted together from around 20-30 mg of bulk tissue using the AllPrep DNA/RNA mini kit. Between late 2015 and March 2016, about five patients in China with histopathologically diagnosed primary liver carcinoma had their tumors surgically resected. Patients had chronic HBV infection and were treatment-naive at sampling. Five spatially separated regions were sampled from each tumor: the superior, inferior, left-lateral and right-lateral poles, plus the tumor centre. Histology showed that every tumor sample contained more than 80% viable tumor cells. Pieces of fresh tumor and adjacent tissue were cut in half, with one half kept in RNAlater at -80 degrees C and the other half sent for histology. The CDR3 runs 14 residues from the cysteine to the phenylalanine. Only the CDR3 DNA is retained, 42 bases long and in frame from the first base. Taken from the germline V gene, the CDR1 and CDR2 loops are MNHNS and SASEGT. At the junction V is shortened by 7 bases and J by 3 bases; bases outside the gene matches: 7.

Sample: liver tumor tissue from sampling region 4. The intended sense of this specimen's cell subset or site label: tumor region T4, right-lateral pole. The rearrangement combines TRBV6-1 with TRBJ2-7; 9 junctional bases match TRBD2. The source of this sequence is a woman aged 55-69 years with primary liver carcinoma and hepatitis B virus infection. The CDR3 sequence is CASKPGLAVYEQYF. The DNA sequence is as follows: TGTGCCAGCAAACCGGGACTAGCCGTCTACGAGCAGTACTTC.